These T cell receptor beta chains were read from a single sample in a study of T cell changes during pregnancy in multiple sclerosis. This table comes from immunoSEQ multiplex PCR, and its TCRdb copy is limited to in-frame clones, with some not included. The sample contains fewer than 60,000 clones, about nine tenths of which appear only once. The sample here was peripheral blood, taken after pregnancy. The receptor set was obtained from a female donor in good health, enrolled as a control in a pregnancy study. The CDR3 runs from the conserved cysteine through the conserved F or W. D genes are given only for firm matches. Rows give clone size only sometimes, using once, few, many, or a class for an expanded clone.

cdr3_nt: TGTGCCAGTAGTATGAGAGGACAGCCAAATTCACCCCTCCACTTT; cdr3_aa: CASSMRGQPNSPLHF; clone_size: NA; j_call: TRBJ1-6; v_call: TRBV19; cdr3_length: 15; d_call: NA
cdr3_nt: TGCGCCAGTAGGACAGCCTATAGTCTTTCCTACGAGCAGTACTTC; cdr3_aa: CASRTAYSLSYEQYF; clone_size: NA; j_call: TRBJ2-7; v_call: TRBV5-1; cdr3_length: 15; d_call: NA
cdr3_nt: TGTGCCAGCAGTTTAATGACAGGCCCCCGGGGTCTAGCGGGAGGGCGGGAGCAGTTCTTC; cdr3_aa: CASSLMTGPRGLAGGREQFF; clone_size: NA; j_call: TRBJ2-1; v_call: TRBV28; cdr3_length: 20; d_call: TRBD2
cdr3_nt: TGTGCCAGTAGGGACTTAAATCAGCCCCAGCATTTT; cdr3_aa: CASRDLNQPQHF; clone_size: NA; j_call: TRBJ1-5; v_call: TRBV19; cdr3_length: 12; d_call: NA
cdr3_nt: TGTGCCACCCAGAGGACAGGGGGCAACTACGAGCAGTACTTC; cdr3_aa: CATQRTGGNYEQYF; clone_size: NA; j_call: TRBJ2-7; v_call: TRBV19; cdr3_length: 14; d_call: TRBD1
cdr3_nt: TGTGCCAGCAAACCCCATACAGGGGCCGAAAACATTCAGTACTTC; cdr3_aa: CASKPHTGAENIQYF; clone_size: NA; j_call: TRBJ2-4; v_call: TRBV5-5; cdr3_length: 15; d_call: TRBD1
cdr3_nt: TGTGCCAGCAGCTTACTGTCTTGGCGGGCTAATGAAAAACTGTTTTTT; cdr3_aa: CASSLLSWRANEKLFF; clone_size: NA; j_call: TRBJ1-4; v_call: TRBV7-9; cdr3_length: 16; d_call: NA
cdr3_nt: TGTGCCAGCAGCCCGGGGACAGAGTATGGCTACACCTTC; cdr3_aa: CASSPGTEYGYTF; clone_size: NA; j_call: TRBJ1-2; v_call: TRBV7-2; cdr3_length: 13; d_call: TRBD1
cdr3_nt: TGTGCCAGCAGCTTATCTCGGCGCGACTGGGTGAACACTGAAGCTTTCTTT; cdr3_aa: CASSLSRRDWVNTEAFF; clone_size: NA; j_call: TRBJ1-1; v_call: TRBV11-2; cdr3_length: 17; d_call: NA
cdr3_nt: TGTGCCAGCAGCCCTACCGGGACAGGGTACGAAAAACTGTTTTTT; cdr3_aa: CASSPTGTGYEKLFF; clone_size: NA; j_call: TRBJ1-4; v_call: TRBV28; cdr3_length: 15; d_call: TRBD1
cdr3_nt: TGTGCCAGCAGGCAGCGGGGGCGCCCCCTTAATGAAAAACTGTTTTTT; cdr3_aa: CASRQRGRPLNEKLFF; clone_size: NA; j_call: TRBJ1-4; v_call: TRBV27; cdr3_length: 16; d_call: NA
cdr3_nt: TGTGTCAGCTTGAGGGGGATGAACACTGAAGCTTTCTTT; cdr3_aa: CVSLRGMNTEAFF; clone_size: NA; j_call: TRBJ1-1; v_call: TRBV7-9; cdr3_length: 13; d_call: NA
cdr3_nt: TGTGCCAGCAGAAAACAGGGCCTACCGGGGAGAGAGACCCAGTACTTC; cdr3_aa: CASRKQGLPGRETQYF; clone_size: NA; j_call: TRBJ2-5; v_call: TRBV28; cdr3_length: 16; d_call: NA
cdr3_nt: TGTGCCAGCAGCCGATCTGGGACAGGGGACACTGAAGCTTTCTTT; cdr3_aa: CASSRSGTGDTEAFF; clone_size: NA; j_call: TRBJ1-1; v_call: TRBV5-5; cdr3_length: 15; d_call: TRBD1
cdr3_nt: TGTGCCAGCAGTCAATCAGGGGGCACTGAAGCTTTCTTT; cdr3_aa: CASSQSGGTEAFF; clone_size: once; j_call: TRBJ1-1; v_call: TRBV28; cdr3_length: 13; d_call: TRBD1
cdr3_nt: TGTGCCAGCAGCCTTACCCGGGACAGGGGTTCACCCCTCCACTTT; cdr3_aa: CASSLTRDRGSPLHF; clone_size: NA; j_call: TRBJ1-6; v_call: TRBV5-5; cdr3_length: 15; d_call: TRBD1
cdr3_nt: TGTGCCAGCAGTTTGGGGCTAGCGGCTACCTACGAGCAGTACTTC; cdr3_aa: CASSLGLAATYEQYF; clone_size: NA; j_call: TRBJ2-7; v_call: TRBV27; cdr3_length: 15; d_call: TRBD2
cdr3_nt: TGTGCCAGCCACGACAGCCCGTACTCTGGAAACACCATATATTTT; cdr3_aa: CASHDSPYSGNTIYF; clone_size: NA; j_call: TRBJ1-3; v_call: TRBV2; cdr3_length: 15; d_call: NA
cdr3_nt: TGTGCCAGCAGTTTGGGGGGACAGTCCTACAATGAGCAGTTCTTC; cdr3_aa: CASSLGGQSYNEQFF; clone_size: NA; j_call: TRBJ2-1; v_call: TRBV27; cdr3_length: 15; d_call: NA
cdr3_nt: TGCGCCAGCAGCGGGCCCTTTAACACTGAAGCTTTCTTT; cdr3_aa: CASSGPFNTEAFF; clone_size: NA; j_call: TRBJ1-1; v_call: TRBV4-3; cdr3_length: 13; d_call: NA
cdr3_nt: TGTGCCAGTAGTATTATTTTCTCGACAGGGAAGGGCTCACCCCTCCACTTT; cdr3_aa: CASSIIFSTGKGSPLHF; clone_size: NA; j_call: TRBJ1-6; v_call: TRBV19; cdr3_length: 17; d_call: TRBD1
cdr3_nt: TGTGCCAGCAGCTCACAGAGTTCTCCGCGCACCTATGGCTACACCTTC; cdr3_aa: CASSSQSSPRTYGYTF; clone_size: NA; j_call: TRBJ1-2; v_call: TRBV11-2; cdr3_length: 16; d_call: NA
cdr3_nt: TGTGCCAGCAGCCCACAACTACAGGGATGGAACACTGAAGCTTTCTTT; cdr3_aa: CASSPQLQGWNTEAFF; clone_size: NA; j_call: TRBJ1-1; v_call: TRBV9; cdr3_length: 16; d_call: NA
cdr3_nt: TGTGCCAGCAGGCCGGGAGCTGGGTCCTACGAGCAGTACTTC; cdr3_aa: CASRPGAGSYEQYF; clone_size: NA; j_call: TRBJ2-7; v_call: TRBV2; cdr3_length: 14; d_call: NA
cdr3_nt: TGTGCCAGTAGCCCCCGGGCGGGAGAGGGGACAGATACGCAGTATTTT; cdr3_aa: CASSPRAGEGTDTQYF; clone_size: NA; j_call: TRBJ2-3; v_call: TRBV19; cdr3_length: 16; d_call: TRBD2
cdr3_nt: TGCGCCAGCAGCACCCCGGACACCGATGGAGGCTACACCTTC; cdr3_aa: CASSTPDTDGGYTF; clone_size: NA; j_call: TRBJ1-2; v_call: TRBV5-1; cdr3_length: 14; d_call: NA
cdr3_nt: TGCGCCAGCAGCCAGAATGAGGCGGTAGATCAGCCCCAGCATTTT; cdr3_aa: CASSQNEAVDQPQHF; clone_size: NA; j_call: TRBJ1-5; v_call: TRBV4-3; cdr3_length: 15; d_call: NA
cdr3_nt: TGCGCCAGCGGGGGCGGGAGAGTTTCCGATGAGCAGTTCTTC; cdr3_aa: CASGGGRVSDEQFF; clone_size: NA; j_call: TRBJ2-1; v_call: TRBV5-1; cdr3_length: 14; d_call: NA
cdr3_nt: TGTGCCAGCACCGTAACCTCTAGCCTTGGCCCCTACAATGAGCAGTTCTTC; cdr3_aa: CASTVTSSLGPYNEQFF; clone_size: NA; j_call: TRBJ2-1; v_call: TRBV5-4; cdr3_length: 17; d_call: NA
cdr3_nt: TGTGCAAGTCGGAGGGCGGGAGTATCCTACGAGCAGTACTTC; cdr3_aa: CASRRAGVSYEQYF; clone_size: NA; j_call: TRBJ2-7; v_call: TRBV12-2; cdr3_length: 14; d_call: NA
cdr3_nt: TGTGCCAGCAGCTTAGGTCAGGGGCCGTTTTACGAGCAGTACTTC; cdr3_aa: CASSLGQGPFYEQYF; clone_size: once; j_call: TRBJ2-7; v_call: TRBV11-2; cdr3_length: 15; d_call: NA
cdr3_nt: TGTGCCAGCAGCTTAACGGGGTACTATGGCCACACCTTC; cdr3_aa: CASSLTGYYGHTF; clone_size: once; j_call: TRBJ1-2; v_call: TRBV7-2; cdr3_length: 13; d_call: NA
cdr3_nt: TGCGCCAGCAGCCAAGAGGGGGCGCAACCTTATGGCTACACCTTC; cdr3_aa: CASSQEGAQPYGYTF; clone_size: NA; j_call: TRBJ1-2; v_call: TRBV4-3; cdr3_length: 15; d_call: NA
cdr3_nt: TGTGCCAGCAGGTCTCCGGGTGGCAAAAACATTCAGTACTTC; cdr3_aa: CASRSPGGKNIQYF; clone_size: once; j_call: TRBJ2-4; v_call: TRBV28; cdr3_length: 14; d_call: NA
cdr3_nt: TGTGCCAGCAGCTTAGGGACTAGCGGCGGCTACGAGCAGTACTTC; cdr3_aa: CASSLGTSGGYEQYF; clone_size: NA; j_call: TRBJ2-7; v_call: TRBV7-2; cdr3_length: 15; d_call: TRBD2
cdr3_nt: TGCGCCAGCAGCCCCTCGCAGTTGTATGGCTACACCTTC; cdr3_aa: CASSPSQLYGYTF; clone_size: NA; j_call: TRBJ1-2; v_call: TRBV4-1; cdr3_length: 13; d_call: NA
cdr3_nt: TGTGCCAGCACTCCGATGGTAGGGGGAATGGGGACCCAGTACTTC; cdr3_aa: CASTPMVGGMGTQYF; clone_size: NA; j_call: TRBJ2-5; v_call: TRBV2; cdr3_length: 15; d_call: NA
cdr3_nt: TGTGCCAGCAGTGGCCCAGGGACAGGGAACACCGGGGAGCTGTTTTTT; cdr3_aa: CASSGPGTGNTGELFF; clone_size: NA; j_call: TRBJ2-2; v_call: TRBV6-1; cdr3_length: 16; d_call: TRBD1
cdr3_nt: TGTGCCACCAGCAGAGATTGGGAGTTCGGGGGTATCGATACGCAGTATTTT; cdr3_aa: CATSRDWEFGGIDTQYF; clone_size: NA; j_call: TRBJ2-3; v_call: TRBV15; cdr3_length: 17; d_call: NA
cdr3_nt: TGTGCCAGTAGCAACTCCCCGCCGGGAGGGGGTGGCAATCAGCCCCAGCATTTT; cdr3_aa: CASSNSPPGGGGNQPQHF; clone_size: NA; j_call: TRBJ1-5; v_call: TRBV19; cdr3_length: 18; d_call: NA
cdr3_nt: TGCGCCAGCTCTGACTGGTCCACGGGAAACACCATATATTTT; cdr3_aa: CASSDWSTGNTIYF; clone_size: NA; j_call: TRBJ1-3; v_call: TRBV4-3; cdr3_length: 14; d_call: NA
cdr3_nt: TGTGCCAGCTCACGGGGACAGGGGGCACAGGAGACCCAGTACTTC; cdr3_aa: CASSRGQGAQETQYF; clone_size: NA; j_call: TRBJ2-5; v_call: TRBV18; cdr3_length: 15; d_call: TRBD1
cdr3_nt: TGTGCCAGCAGCTTAGCGCTACTAGCGGGGAACACCGGGGAGCTGTTTTTT; cdr3_aa: CASSLALLAGNTGELFF; clone_size: NA; j_call: TRBJ2-2; v_call: TRBV7-2; cdr3_length: 17; d_call: TRBD2
cdr3_nt: TGCGCCAGCAGCTGGGGGCCCCCCACGAACACTGAAGCTTTCTTT; cdr3_aa: CASSWGPPTNTEAFF; clone_size: NA; j_call: TRBJ1-1; v_call: TRBV5-1; cdr3_length: 15; d_call: NA
cdr3_nt: TGTGCCAGCAGCAGACATCTTAGAGCCTACGAGCAGTACTTC; cdr3_aa: CASSRHLRAYEQYF; clone_size: NA; j_call: TRBJ2-7; v_call: TRBV21-1; cdr3_length: 14; d_call: NA
cdr3_nt: TGTGCCAGCAGCGGATGGGACAGCAGTAACTATGGCTACACCTTC; cdr3_aa: CASSGWDSSNYGYTF; clone_size: NA; j_call: TRBJ1-2; v_call: TRBV9; cdr3_length: 15; d_call: TRBD1
cdr3_nt: TGTGCCAGCAGCTTAGGGGCCAGGCCCTACGAGCAGTACTTC; cdr3_aa: CASSLGARPYEQYF; clone_size: NA; j_call: TRBJ2-7; v_call: TRBV7-2; cdr3_length: 14; d_call: NA
cdr3_nt: TGCGCCAGCAGCTTGGCCTTAGGACTAGCGGTTGATACGCAGTATTTT; cdr3_aa: CASSLALGLAVDTQYF; clone_size: NA; j_call: TRBJ2-3; v_call: TRBV5-1; cdr3_length: 16; d_call: TRBD2
cdr3_nt: TGCGCCAGCAGTAGGGGTCTGAATGGTAATGAAAAACTGTTTTTT; cdr3_aa: CASSRGLNGNEKLFF; clone_size: NA; j_call: TRBJ1-4; v_call: TRBV5-1; cdr3_length: 15; d_call: NA
cdr3_nt: TGTGCCAGCAGCCAAGATGGTTTAGCGGGGGGCCCCAATGAGCAGTTCTTC; cdr3_aa: CASSQDGLAGGPNEQFF; clone_size: NA; j_call: TRBJ2-1; v_call: TRBV4-2; cdr3_length: 17; d_call: TRBD2
cdr3_nt: TGTGCCAGCAGTGAATGGCAAGGGGACAATGAGCAGTTCTTC; cdr3_aa: CASSEWQGDNEQFF; clone_size: once; j_call: TRBJ2-1; v_call: TRBV6-1; cdr3_length: 14; d_call: NA
cdr3_nt: TGCGCCAGCAGCCAAACCCGGGAGTCCTACACCGGGGAGCTGTTTTTT; cdr3_aa: CASSQTRESYTGELFF; clone_size: NA; j_call: TRBJ2-2; v_call: TRBV4-3; cdr3_length: 16; d_call: NA
cdr3_nt: TGTGCCAGCAGCCTTAGACATGAAAGCTACGAGCAGTACTTC; cdr3_aa: CASSLRHESYEQYF; clone_size: NA; j_call: TRBJ2-7; v_call: TRBV7-2; cdr3_length: 14; d_call: NA